A selection of T cell receptor beta chains follows, all from one sample in a study of post-analysis software for immune sequencing data. TCRdb fed the PCR reads into MiXCR, producing one record per CDR3 protein. The data hold hundreds of thousands of distinct CDR3 sequences, with around a third observed a single time. The sample consisted of blood. These receptors were obtained from a girl aged 10 to 17 with multiple sclerosis. The CDR3 runs from the conserved cysteine through the conserved F or W. D genes are given only for firm matches. Size tells how often a clone was seen (once, few, many) or the class of an expanded clone, and some rows leave it out.

d_call: .; clone_size: few; j_call: TRBJ2-3; v_call: TRBV5-1; cdr3_nt: TGCGCCAGCAGCTTGGACCCTCGCACAGATACGCAGTATTTT; cdr3_aa: CASSLDPRTDTQYF
d_call: .; clone_size: .; j_call: TRBJ2-3; v_call: TRBV2; cdr3_nt: TGTGCCAGCAGTGAAGTAGGCAGGGGCACAGATACGCAGTATTTT; cdr3_aa: CASSEVGRGTDTQYF
d_call: .; clone_size: .; j_call: TRBJ2-7; v_call: TRBV6-2/TRBV6-3; cdr3_nt: TGTGCCGCAATGCCCGGGCGGGGGCCCTACTCCTACGAGCAGTACTTC; cdr3_aa: CAAMPGRGPYSYEQYF
d_call: .; clone_size: .; j_call: TRBJ1-2; v_call: TRBV6-1; cdr3_nt: TGTGCCAGCAGTGAAGAAAGGAGACGGGGCTACACCTTC; cdr3_aa: CASSEERRRGYTF
d_call: .; clone_size: .; j_call: TRBJ2-7; v_call: TRBV7-2; cdr3_nt: TGTGTCAGCAGAACAGGGAACTACGAGCAGTACTTC; cdr3_aa: CVSRTGNYEQYF
d_call: .; clone_size: few; j_call: TRBJ2-7; v_call: TRBV29-1; cdr3_nt: TGCAGCGTCCTCTGGCCCTCCTACGAGCAGTACTTC; cdr3_aa: CSVLWPSYEQYF
d_call: .; clone_size: few; j_call: TRBJ2-7; v_call: TRBV7-2; cdr3_nt: TGTGCCAGCAGCTTATTCGTAGTGACCTACGAGCAGTACTTC; cdr3_aa: CASSLFVVTYEQYF
d_call: .; clone_size: .; j_call: TRBJ2-7; v_call: TRBV27; cdr3_nt: TGTGCCAGCCCTAGTCCTTTATCCTCCTACGAGCAGTACTTC; cdr3_aa: CASPSPLSSYEQYF
d_call: TRBD2; clone_size: many; j_call: TRBJ2-5; v_call: TRBV5-1; cdr3_nt: TGCGCCAGCAGCCTGACTAGCCCCCAAGAGACCCAGTACTTC; cdr3_aa: CASSLTSPQETQYF
d_call: TRBD1; clone_size: few; j_call: TRBJ2-5; v_call: TRBV29-1; cdr3_nt: TGCAGCGGGGGACAGGCCTGGGAGCAGTACTTC; cdr3_aa: CSGGQAWEQYF
d_call: TRBD1; clone_size: few; j_call: TRBJ2-7; v_call: TRBV11-2; cdr3_nt: TGTGCCAGCAGCTTAGTAGGGATAGCAGCCGGGACAGCCCACGAGCAGTACTTC; cdr3_aa: CASSLVGIAAGTAHEQYF
d_call: .; clone_size: .; j_call: TRBJ2-5; v_call: TRBV6-5; cdr3_nt: TGTGCCAGCAGCGCGAGGAAGGGGGTCCTACAAGAGACCCAGTACTTC; cdr3_aa: CASSARKGVLQETQYF
d_call: .; clone_size: .; j_call: TRBJ2-7; v_call: TRBV10-3; cdr3_nt: TGTGCCATCAGTAATCCAGCTACCTACGAGCAGTACTTC; cdr3_aa: CAISNPATYEQYF
d_call: .; clone_size: once; j_call: TRBJ2-1; v_call: TRBV14; cdr3_nt: TGTGCCAGCAGCCAAGTCGAACCCCCGAGCGGTGAGCAGTTCTTC; cdr3_aa: CASSQVEPPSGEQFF